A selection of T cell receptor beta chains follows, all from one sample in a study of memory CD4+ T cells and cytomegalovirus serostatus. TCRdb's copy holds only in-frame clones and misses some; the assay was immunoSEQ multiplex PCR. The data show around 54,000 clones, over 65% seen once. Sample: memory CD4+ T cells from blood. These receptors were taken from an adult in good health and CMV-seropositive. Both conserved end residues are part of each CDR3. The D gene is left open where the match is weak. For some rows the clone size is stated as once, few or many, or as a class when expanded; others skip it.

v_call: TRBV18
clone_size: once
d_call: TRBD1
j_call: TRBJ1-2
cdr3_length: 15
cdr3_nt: TGTGCCAGCTCACCAGGAACTACAGGGGGGCTGGGCTACACCTTC
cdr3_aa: CASSPGTTGGLGYTF

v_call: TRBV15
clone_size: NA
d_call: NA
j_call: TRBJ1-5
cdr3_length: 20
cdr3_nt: TGTGCCACCAGCACCCCCAAGGGGGGGACACCCCGCCCGGGGAATCAGCCCCAGCATTTT
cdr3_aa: CATSTPKGGTPRPGNQPQHF

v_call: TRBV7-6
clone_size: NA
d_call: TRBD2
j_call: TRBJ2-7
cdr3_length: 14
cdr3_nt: TGTGCCAGCAGCAAGTTAGCGGGAGGGGGCGAGCAGTACTTC
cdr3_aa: CASSKLAGGGEQYF

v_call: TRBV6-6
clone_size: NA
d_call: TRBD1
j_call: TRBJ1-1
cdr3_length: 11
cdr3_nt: TGTGCCAGCAGAGGACAGGCTGAAGCTTTCTTT
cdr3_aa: CASRGQAEAFF

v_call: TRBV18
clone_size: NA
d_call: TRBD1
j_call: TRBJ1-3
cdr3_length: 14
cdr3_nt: TGTGCCAGCTCACCCATGACAGGGACTGAGGCCATATATTTT
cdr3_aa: CASSPMTGTEAIYF

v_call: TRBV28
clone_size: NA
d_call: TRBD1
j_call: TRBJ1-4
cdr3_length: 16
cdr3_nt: TGTGCCAGCAAAAAAAGGGGGCGGAGGGGGAATGAAAAACTGTTTTTT
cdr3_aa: CASKKRGRRGNEKLFF

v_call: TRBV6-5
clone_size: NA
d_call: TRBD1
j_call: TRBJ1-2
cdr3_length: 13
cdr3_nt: TGTGCCAGCAGTTACGACAGGGCCTATGGCTACACCTTC
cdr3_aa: CASSYDRAYGYTF

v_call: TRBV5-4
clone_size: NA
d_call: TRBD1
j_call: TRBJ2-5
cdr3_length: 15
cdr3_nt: TGTGCCAGCAGCTCCCGGGACAGGCCGGGGGAGACCCAGTACTTC
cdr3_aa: CASSSRDRPGETQYF

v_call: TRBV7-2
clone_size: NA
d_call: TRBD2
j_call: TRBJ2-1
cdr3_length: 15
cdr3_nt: TGTGCCAGCAGCTTAGTCTGGCGGGAGGGTGATGAGCAGTTCTTC
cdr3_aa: CASSLVWREGDEQFF

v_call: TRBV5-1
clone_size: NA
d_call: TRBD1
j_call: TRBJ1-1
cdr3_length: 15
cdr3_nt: TGCGCCAGCAAGTACCGGGACAGGGCAAACACTGAAGCTTTCTTT
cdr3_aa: CASKYRDRANTEAFF

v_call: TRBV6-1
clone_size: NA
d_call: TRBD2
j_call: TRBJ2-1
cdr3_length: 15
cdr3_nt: TGTGCCAGCAGTGACCAGCGGGAGAGGTGGAATGAGCAGTTCTTC
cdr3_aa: CASSDQRERWNEQFF

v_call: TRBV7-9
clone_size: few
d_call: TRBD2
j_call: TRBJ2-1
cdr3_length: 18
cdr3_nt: TGTGCCAGCAGCTCAAAACCGCTACTAGCGGGTTCCTACAATGAGCAGTTCTTC
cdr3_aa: CASSSKPLLAGSYNEQFF

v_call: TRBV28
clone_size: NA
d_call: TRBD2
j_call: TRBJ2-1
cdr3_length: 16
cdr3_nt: TGTGCCAGCAGTTTAGTATTAGCGGGAGGGCCCAATGAGCAGTTCTTC
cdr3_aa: CASSLVLAGGPNEQFF

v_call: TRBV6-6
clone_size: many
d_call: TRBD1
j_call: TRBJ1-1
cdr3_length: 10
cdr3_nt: TGTGCCAGCTTGGGACAGGGCGCTTTCTTT
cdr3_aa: CASLGQGAFF

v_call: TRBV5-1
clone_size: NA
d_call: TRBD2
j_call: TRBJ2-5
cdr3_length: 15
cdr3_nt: TGCGCCAGCAGCTCAGGACTAGCGGGAATGAAGACCCAGTACTTC
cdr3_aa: CASSSGLAGMKTQYF

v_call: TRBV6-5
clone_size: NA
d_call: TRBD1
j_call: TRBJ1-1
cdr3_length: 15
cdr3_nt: TGTGCCAGCAGTTTCCACAGGGGGGGGAACACTGAAGCTTTCTTT
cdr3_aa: CASSFHRGGNTEAFF

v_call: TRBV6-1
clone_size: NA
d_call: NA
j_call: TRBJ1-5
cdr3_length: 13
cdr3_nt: TGTGCCAGCAAGGGGGAGAACCACAGGCCCCAGCATTTT
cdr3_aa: CASKGENHRPQHF

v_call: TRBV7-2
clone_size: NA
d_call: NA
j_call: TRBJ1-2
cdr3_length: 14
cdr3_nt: TGTGCCAGCAGCCCAGGACAGTCTAACTATGGCTACACCTTC
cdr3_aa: CASSPGQSNYGYTF

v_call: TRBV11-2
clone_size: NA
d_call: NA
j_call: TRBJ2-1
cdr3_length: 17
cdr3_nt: TGTGCCAGCAGCTTAGATCGCAGCGCCCGCACTCTTTCACCGCAGTTCTTC
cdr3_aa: CASSLDRSARTLSPQFF

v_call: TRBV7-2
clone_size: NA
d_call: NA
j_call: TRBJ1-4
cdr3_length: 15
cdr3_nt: TGTGCCAGCAGCTTGGGCCCAGGGAAGGTCGAAAAACTGTTTTTT
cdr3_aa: CASSLGPGKVEKLFF

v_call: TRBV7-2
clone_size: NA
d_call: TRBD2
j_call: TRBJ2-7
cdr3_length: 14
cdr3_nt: TGTGCCAGCAGCTCCCGTGGCGGGAGCTACGAGCAGTACTTC
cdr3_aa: CASSSRGGSYEQYF

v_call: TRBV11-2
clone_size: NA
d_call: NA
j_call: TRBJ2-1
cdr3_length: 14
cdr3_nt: TGTGCCAGCATCCCGAGGGCGGGGGCCAATGAGCAGTTCTTC
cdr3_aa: CASIPRAGANEQFF

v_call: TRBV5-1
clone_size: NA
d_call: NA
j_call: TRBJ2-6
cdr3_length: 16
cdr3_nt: TGCGCCAGCAGCCCCTGGGGGCACTCTGGGGCCAACGTCCTGACTTTC
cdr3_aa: CASSPWGHSGANVLTF

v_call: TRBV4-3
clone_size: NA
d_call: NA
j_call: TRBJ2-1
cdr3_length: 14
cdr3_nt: TGCGCCAGCAGACCCACCTCCTGGCAAGGAGAGCAGTTCTTC
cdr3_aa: CASRPTSWQGEQFF

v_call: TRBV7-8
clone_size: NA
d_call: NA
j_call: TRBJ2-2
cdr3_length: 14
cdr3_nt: TGTGCCACTCTCCCGATGGGGGACACCGGGGAGCTGTTTTTT
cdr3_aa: CATLPMGDTGELFF

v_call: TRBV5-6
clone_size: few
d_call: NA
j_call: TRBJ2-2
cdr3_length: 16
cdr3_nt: TGTGCCAGCAGCCCAAATGACAGTCCTAACACCGGGGAGCTGTTTTTT
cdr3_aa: CASSPNDSPNTGELFF

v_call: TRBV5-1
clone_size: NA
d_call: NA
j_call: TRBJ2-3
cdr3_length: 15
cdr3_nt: TGCGCCAGCAGCTTGGTGGGGGATAAGGGCGATACGCAGTATTTT
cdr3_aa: CASSLVGDKGDTQYF

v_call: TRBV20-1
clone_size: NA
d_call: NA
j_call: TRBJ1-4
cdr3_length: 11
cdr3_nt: TGCAGTGCTAGAGCCGGTGGGCGGTTCCCTTTT
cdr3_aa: CSARAGGRFPF

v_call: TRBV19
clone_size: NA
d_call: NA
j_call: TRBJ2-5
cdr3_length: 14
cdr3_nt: TGTGCCAGTAGTATAGCCAGGAGCCGAGAGACCCAGTACTTC
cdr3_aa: CASSIARSRETQYF

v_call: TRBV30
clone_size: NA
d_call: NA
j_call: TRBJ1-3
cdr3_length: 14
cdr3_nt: TGTGCCTGGAGTTTCTGGACCGATGGAAACACCATATATTTT
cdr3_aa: CAWSFWTDGNTIYF